Sequencing of this TCR beta chain was carried out in a study of T-cell memory formation after mild COVID-19. TCRdb processed the 5' RACE reads anew with MiXCR; each CDR3 protein has one entry. Altogether 300,000 or so distinct CDR3 sequences are present, 15% to 20% being singletons, with the ten largest covering approximately 23%. Germline V gene sequence: CDR1 SGHRS, CDR2 YFSETQ. V was clipped by 4 bases and J by 2 bases; unmatched bases: 10. The CDR3 is 16 amino acids. Source material: PBMCs or a T cell subset sorted from them (not recorded which). The chain is built from TRBV5-1 and TRBJ2-3; 7 nucleotides align to TRBD1. This clonotype was sampled from a man in his late teens or twenties who had mild COVID-19 (a few samples of this study predate the infection). Cell type and time point are not known. Written as DNA, the CDR3 is TGCGCCAGCAGCGTGCTCCCGGGACAGACCACAGATACGCAGTATTTT. This codes for CASSVLPGQTTDTQYF.